This TCR beta chain derives from a study of PD-1 blockade in classical Hodgkin lymphoma. The sample's time point: cycle 4 day 1 (C4D1), after about 6 weeks of nivolumab. Every patient experienced relapse after autologous stem cell transplantation, and brentuximab vedotin exposure varied. Data came from immunoSEQ multiplex PCR; TCRdb stores just in-frame clones and leaves some out. The data show roughly 21,000 clones, around 79% seen once. Germline CDR1 is SNHLY and CDR2 is FYNNEI. The CDR3 consists of 14 residues. V lost 6 bases to trimming and J lost 9 bases, with 18 bases between them. The chain combines TRBV2 with TRBJ2-1; maybe TRBD2 (6 bases). Specimen: peripheral blood mononuclear cells (PBMCs), collected before the fourth cycle of nivolumab. The clonotype was recovered from a human donor with classical Hodgkin lymphoma. Here the CDR3 reads CASRNPGTLSEQFF. CDR3 coding DNA: TGTGCCAGCAGGAACCCCGGGACTCTGAGTGAGCAGTTCTTC.